These 22 T cell receptor beta chains were sequenced from one sample in a study of naive and memory T cell subsets. The beta constant-region primer was an equimolar mix of two oligonucleotides covering TRBC1 and TRBC2. Via MiXCR, TCRdb re-called the UMI-ligation and nested PCR reads, giving one row per CDR3 protein. The sample shows 140,000 to 150,000 distinct CDR3 sequences, approximately 15% of them seen only once. Sequencing was done on a sample of naive CD4+ T cells from blood. The receptor source for this set is a human donor in good health.

This clonotype was seen more than once but under ten times. The chain has TRBV11-3 and TRBJ2-1; 9 nucleotides align to TRBD2. CDR3 size: 16 residues. V was clipped by 0 bases and J by 2 bases; unmatched bases: 2. Germline CDR1 reads SGHNT; CDR2 reads YENEEA. The CDR3 loop is CASSLDGGRAYNEQFF. The CDR3 DNA reads as TGTGCCAGCAGCTTAGACGGCGGGAGGGCCTACAATGAGCAGTTCTTC.

The chain couples TRBV29-1 to TRBJ1-1; D perhaps matches TRBD1 (6 bases). CDR1 is SQVTM and CDR2 is ANQGSEA in the germline V gene. V lost 6 bases, J lost 5 bases, and 19 bases lay in between. This CDR3 comprises 14 residues. DNA for the CDR3: TGCAGCGTCGAGAGGGGTTCAGGGGCTACTGAAGCTTTCTTT. Amino acid sequence: CSVERGSGATEAFF.

Only a few counts were recorded for this clonotype. The rearrangement links TRBV4-1 to TRBJ2-3; D not resolved. Trimming took 3 bases from V and 7 from J, leaving 17 bases between them. The CDR3 runs 15 residues. Germline lookup yields CDR1 MGHRA and CDR2 YSYEKL. The CDR3 loop reads CASSHVGRRLNTQYF. CDR3 DNA: TGCGCCAGCAGCCACGTGGGCAGGAGACTGAATACGCAGTATTTT.

This chain joins TRBV4-3 and TRBJ1-6, with TRBD1 matching 9 bases. V lost 0 bases to trimming and J lost 7 bases; unmatched junction nucleotides: 4. Germline V gene sequence: CDR1 LGHNA, CDR2 YSLEER. CDR3 length: 16 amino acids. Here the CDR3 reads CASSQDDGTGNSPLHF. In nucleotides, the CDR3 is TGCGCCAGCAGCCAAGATGATGGGACAGGGAATTCACCCCTCCACTTT.

At least ten counts were recorded for this clonotype. The J gene is TRBJ2-7, the V gene TRBV29-1; the match to TRBD2 covers 9 bases. CDR1 is SQVTM and CDR2 is ANQGSEA in the germline V gene. This CDR3 has 14 residues. J lost 3 bases, V lost 4 bases, and 7 bases had no gene match. The CDR3 region has the DNA TGCAGCGTTGCTCGGTCTAGCGGGAACTACGAGCAGTACTTC. Its protein is CSVARSSGNYEQYF.

This clonotype has only a few counts. The J gene is TRBJ2-1, the V gene TRBV14; D gene unclear. Germline CDR1 is SGHDN and CDR2 is FVKESK. V lost 1 base and J lost 4, with 5 bases in between. This CDR3 comprises 13 residues. The DNA for the CDR3 is TGTGCCAGCAGCCAAGCCCTTTACAATGAGCAGTTCTTC. Its translation: CASSQALYNEQFF.

There are a few counts of this clonotype. The rearrangement uses TRBV20-1 and TRBJ2-1; 10 nucleotides agree with TRBD2. CDR1 DFQATT and CDR2 SNEGSKA come from the germline V gene (reference sequence). V was pared by 3 bases and J by 0 bases, with 8 bases of the junction left unmatched. CDR3 size: 17 residues. The CDR3 region is CSASDPLAGVSYNEQFF. The CDR3, as DNA: TGCAGTGCTAGCGACCCTCTAGCGGGGGTCTCCTACAATGAGCAGTTCTTC.

This clonotype has more than one count but fewer than ten. The chain links TRBV14 to TRBJ2-7, with D possibly being TRBD1 (6 bases). V was shortened by 6 bases and J by 0 bases, with 18 bases between the two germline ends. Germline CDR1 reads SGHDN; CDR2 reads FVKESK. CDR3 length: 16 residues. CDR3: CASSRFRGKSSYEQYF. CDR3 DNA: TGTGCCAGCAGTCGATTCAGGGGCAAAAGCTCCTACGAGCAGTACTTC. Full variable domain (missing parts from reference TRBV14 and TRBJ2-7): EAGVTQFPSHSVIEKGQTVTLRCDPISGHDNLYWYRRVMGKEIKFLLHFVKESKQDESGMPNNRFLAERTGGTYSTLKVQPAELEDSGVYFCASSRFRGKSSYEQYFGPGTRLTVT.

This clonotype was detected only a few times. The chain employs TRBV20-1 and TRBJ2-6, with 7 bases that match TRBD1. CDR1 DFQATT and CDR2 SNEGSKA come from the germline V gene (reference sequence). Trimming removed 6 bases from V and 0 bases from J; junction bases left unmatched: 8. This CDR3 has 16 residues. The CDR3, as DNA: TGCAGTGCCTGGGGACAGATTCGCTCTGGGGCCAACGTCCTGACTTTC. Translation: CSAWGQIRSGANVLTF.

The chain links TRBV20-1 to TRBJ1-5, with D possibly matching TRBD1 (6 bases). V lost 6 bases and J lost 2, with 14 bases in between. Germline-derived CDR1 and CDR2 are DFQATT and SNEGSKA (reference sequence). CDR3 length: 14 residues. CDR3 bases: TGCAGTGCCACAGGGTTGGCGGGCAATCAGCCCCAGCATTTT. As protein: CSATGLAGNQPQHF.

The sample holds a few counts of this clonotype. This sequence joins TRBV7-2 and TRBJ2-4; 8 bases match TRBD1. After removal of 5 bases from V and 9 bases from J, the junction contained 9 bases not matched to a gene. CDR3 length equals 14 residues. The germline V gene encodes CDR1 SGHTA and CDR2 FQGNSA. CDR3 amino acids: CASSPDRGFGIQYF. CDR3 DNA sequence: TGTGCCAGCAGCCCAGACAGGGGTTTTGGCATTCAGTACTTC.

This clonotype turned up a few times. The chain's CDR3 is CASSLAQGAHGYTF. The CDR3 DNA sequence: TGTGCCAGCAGTTTGGCACAGGGGGCCCATGGCTACACCTTC. The chain carries TRBV28 and TRBJ1-2; 9 bases match TRBD1. Germline V CDR1 and CDR2: MDHEN, SYDVKM. There are 14 residues in the CDR3. The J segment lost 6 bases and the V segment lost 3 bases, leaving 5 bases of the junction unmatched.

The V and J genes are TRBV7-2 and TRBJ2-1, with 7 bases fitting TRBD2. This CDR3 contains 14 residues. The junction had 6 bases not matched to a gene; V was cut back by 8 bases and J by 2 bases. Germline V gene data show CDR1 as SGHTA and CDR2 as FQGNSA. The CDR3, as DNA: TGTGCCAGCGCTCCGGGAGGAGCCTACAATGAGCAGTTCTTC. It codes for CASAPGGAYNEQFF.

A few counts support this clonotype. This chain uses TRBV29-1 with TRBJ1-1; tentative D call: TRBD1 (5 bases). Trimming pared 5 bases from V and 9 bases from J, leaving 13 bases between. The CDR3 is 11 amino acids. The germline V gene encodes CDR1 SQVTM and CDR2 ANQGSEA. The CDR3 sequence is CSVKPGHQAFF. In DNA, the CDR3 is TGCAGCGTTAAACCAGGGCATCAAGCTTTCTTT.

The rearrangement joins TRBV30 to TRBJ2-3; D may match TRBD1 or TRBD2 (6 bases each). V lost 4 bases, J lost 2 bases, and 16 bases lay in between. The CDR3 has 15 residues. Germline CDR1 GTSNPN, CDR2 SVGIG (reference sequence). The CDR3 here is CAWKRGEYDTDTQYF. The DNA of the CDR3 is TGTGCCTGGAAGAGGGGGGAGTATGACACAGATACGCAGTATTTT.

The rearrangement uses TRBV12-3 or TRBV12-4 and TRBJ2-3; no clear D. The V end was cut by 4 bases, the J end by 14 bases, with 22 bases between. This CDR3 is 14 amino acids long. CDR3 bases: TGTGCCAGCAGTTCCCCCCCGAATTTAGAGACCAGGTATTTT. Translation: CASSSPPNLETRYF.

The J gene is TRBJ2-5, the V gene TRBV3-1; maybe TRBD1 (5 bases). V lost 4 bases and J lost 1, with 7 bases in between. The CDR3 covers 13 residues. Germline V gives CDR1 LGHDT, CDR2 YNNKEL (reference sequence). CDR3 loop: CASSPQVQETQYF. DNA for the CDR3: TGTGCCAGCAGCCCACAGGTCCAAGAGACCCAGTACTTC.

This clonotype has just a few counts. This chain uses TRBV20-1 with TRBJ2-3; possible D gene TRBD1, 5 bases. The CDR3 has 15 amino acids. The V end lost 5 bases, the J end lost 1 base, and 16 bases lay between the germline ends. The germline CDR1 and CDR2 sequences are DFQATT and SNEGSKA (reference sequence). CDR3 in amino acids: CSAERGPSRTDTQYF. The CDR3 nucleotides read TGCAGTGCTGAAAGGGGCCCTTCTCGCACAGATACGCAGTATTTT.

In this sample, this clonotype turned up a few times. The chain is built from TRBV29-1 and TRBJ1-1; D perhaps matches TRBD1 (6 bases). The CDR3 contains 14 residues. Germline V gene sequence: CDR1 SQVTM, CDR2 ANQGSEA. Trimming stripped 4 bases from V and 0 bases from J, with 12 bases between. The CDR3 DNA reads as TGCAGCGTTGGGGCAGGGGCCTTGAACACTGAAGCTTTCTTT. It yields the protein CSVGAGALNTEAFF.

The chain employs TRBV25-1 and TRBJ1-2; D is unresolved. This CDR3 has 11 residues. In germline, CDR1 is MGHDK, CDR2 SYGVNS. Trimming took off 9 bases at V and 3 bases at J, with 8 bases between the two ends. The CDR3 protein is CASQEDYGYTF. The DNA of the CDR3 is TGTGCCAGTCAGGAGGACTATGGCTACACCTTC.

The chain uses TRBV6-6 and TRBJ2-3, with D tentatively TRBD1 or TRBD2 (6 bases each). V lost 6 bases and J lost 4, with 20 bases in between. The CDR3 sequence is 16 residues long. Germline values: CDR1 MNHNY, CDR2 SVGAGI (reference sequence). This chain's CDR3 is CASSIDGGGPADTQYF. DNA for the CDR3: TGTGCCAGCAGCATCGACGGGGGCGGCCCCGCAGATACGCAGTATTTT.

In this sample, this clonotype turned up many times. The chain couples TRBV23-1 to TRBJ2-7; a possible D gene is TRBD2 (8 bases). TRBV23-1 is noted as an ORF with a role that remains uncertain. The V and J ends lost 3 bases and 6 bases respectively, with 30 bases between them. The CDR3 length is 19 residues. For the CDR3, the DNA is TGCGCCAGCAGTCAGACGAGGCCAAACAGGGGAGCGGGAGTAAGCGAGCAGTACTTC. It translates to CASSQTRPNRGAGVSEQYF.